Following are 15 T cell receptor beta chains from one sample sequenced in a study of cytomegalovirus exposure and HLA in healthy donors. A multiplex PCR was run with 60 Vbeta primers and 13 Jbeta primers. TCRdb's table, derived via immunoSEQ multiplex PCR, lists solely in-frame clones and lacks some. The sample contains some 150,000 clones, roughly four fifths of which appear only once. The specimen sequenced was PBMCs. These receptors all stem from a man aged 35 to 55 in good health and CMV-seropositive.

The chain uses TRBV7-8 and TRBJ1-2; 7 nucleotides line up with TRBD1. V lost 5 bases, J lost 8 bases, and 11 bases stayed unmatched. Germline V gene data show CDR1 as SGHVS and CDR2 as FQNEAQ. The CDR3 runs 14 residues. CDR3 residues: CASSVQGFTGGYTF. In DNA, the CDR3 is TGTGCCAGCAGCGTACAGGGGTTTACGGGAGGCTACACCTTC.

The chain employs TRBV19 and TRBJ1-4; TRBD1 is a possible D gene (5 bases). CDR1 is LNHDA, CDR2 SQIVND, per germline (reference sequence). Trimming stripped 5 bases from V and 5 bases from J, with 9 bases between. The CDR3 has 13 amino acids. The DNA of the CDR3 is TGTGCCAGTAGTGGCAGGGAAAATGAAAAACTGTTTTTT. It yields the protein CASSGRENEKLFF. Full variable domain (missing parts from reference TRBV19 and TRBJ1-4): DGGITQSPKYLFRKEGQNVTLSCEQNLNHDAMYWYRQDPGQGLRLIYYSQIVNDFQKGDIAEGYSVSREKKESFPLTVTSAQKNPTAFYLCASSGRENEKLFFGSGTQLSVL.

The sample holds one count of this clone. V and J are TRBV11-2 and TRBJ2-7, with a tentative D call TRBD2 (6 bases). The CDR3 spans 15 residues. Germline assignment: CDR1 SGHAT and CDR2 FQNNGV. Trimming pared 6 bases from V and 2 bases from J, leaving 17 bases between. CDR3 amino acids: CASSLIADGPYEQYF. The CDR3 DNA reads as TGTGCCAGCAGTTTAATAGCGGACGGCCCCTACGAGCAGTACTTC.

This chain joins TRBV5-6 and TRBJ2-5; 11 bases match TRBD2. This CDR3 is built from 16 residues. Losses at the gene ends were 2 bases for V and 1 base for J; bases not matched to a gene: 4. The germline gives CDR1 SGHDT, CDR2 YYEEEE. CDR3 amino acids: CASSLLAGVGQETQYF. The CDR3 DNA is TGTGCCAGCAGCTTACTAGCGGGAGTGGGCCAAGAGACCCAGTACTTC.

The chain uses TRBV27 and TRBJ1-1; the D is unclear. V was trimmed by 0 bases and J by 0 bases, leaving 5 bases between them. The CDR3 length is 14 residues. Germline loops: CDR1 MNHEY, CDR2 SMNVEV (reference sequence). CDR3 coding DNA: TGTGCCAGCAGTTTATCGTCAGTGAACACTGAAGCTTTCTTT. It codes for CASSLSSVNTEAFF.

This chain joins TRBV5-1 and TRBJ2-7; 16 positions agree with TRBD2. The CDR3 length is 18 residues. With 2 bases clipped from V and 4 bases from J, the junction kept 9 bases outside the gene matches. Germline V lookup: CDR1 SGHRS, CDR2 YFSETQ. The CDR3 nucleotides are TGCGCCAGCAGCTTTTTGGGGACTAGCGGGAGGGGGGGTTACGAGCAGTACTTC. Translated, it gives CASSFLGTSGRGGYEQYF.

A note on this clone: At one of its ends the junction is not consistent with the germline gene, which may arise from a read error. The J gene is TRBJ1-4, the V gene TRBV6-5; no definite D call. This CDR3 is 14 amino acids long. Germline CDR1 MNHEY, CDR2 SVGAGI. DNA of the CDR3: TGTGCCAGCAGTTACTTTAGAACTAACGAAAAACTGTTTTTT. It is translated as CASSYFRTNEKLFF.

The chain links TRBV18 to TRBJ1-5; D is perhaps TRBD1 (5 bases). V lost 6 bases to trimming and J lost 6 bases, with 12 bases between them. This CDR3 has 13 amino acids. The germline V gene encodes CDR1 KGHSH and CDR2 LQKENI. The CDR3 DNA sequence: TGTGCCAGCTCCGACAGATTGGGTCAGCCCCAGCATTTT. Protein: CASSDRLGQPQHF.

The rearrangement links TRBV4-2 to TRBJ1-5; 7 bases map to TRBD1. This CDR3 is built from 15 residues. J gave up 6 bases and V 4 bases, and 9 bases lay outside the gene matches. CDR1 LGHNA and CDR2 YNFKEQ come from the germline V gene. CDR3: CASSPNRQGGQPQHF. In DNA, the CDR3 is TGTGCCAGCAGCCCGAATAGACAGGGAGGTCAGCCCCAGCATTTT.

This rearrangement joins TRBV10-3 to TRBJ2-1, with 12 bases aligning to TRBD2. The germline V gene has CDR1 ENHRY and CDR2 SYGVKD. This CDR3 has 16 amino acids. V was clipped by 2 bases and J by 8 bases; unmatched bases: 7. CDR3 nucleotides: TGTGCCATCAGTGAGAGATCTAGCGGGAGGGTGGATGAGCAGTTCTTC. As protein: CAISERSSGRVDEQFF.

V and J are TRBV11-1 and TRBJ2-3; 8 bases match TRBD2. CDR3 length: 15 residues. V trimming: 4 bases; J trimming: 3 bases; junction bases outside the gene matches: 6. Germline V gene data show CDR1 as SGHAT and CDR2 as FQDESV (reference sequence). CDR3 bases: TGTGCCAGCAGCTATCTGGCGGGAGGAACAGATACGCAGTATTTT. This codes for CASSYLAGGTDTQYF.

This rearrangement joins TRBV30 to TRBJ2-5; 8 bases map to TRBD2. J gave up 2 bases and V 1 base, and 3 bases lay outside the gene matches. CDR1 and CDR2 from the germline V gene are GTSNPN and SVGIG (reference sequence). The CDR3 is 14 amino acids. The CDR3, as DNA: TGTGCCTGGAGTGCTAGCGGGCTACAAGAGACCCAGTACTTC. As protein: CAWSASGLQETQYF. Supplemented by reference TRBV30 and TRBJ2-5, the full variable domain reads SQTIHQWPATLVQPVGSPLSLECTVEGTSNPNLYWYRQAAGRGLQLLFYSVGIGQISSEVPQNLSASRPQDRQFILSSKKLLLSDSGFYLCAWSASGLQETQYFGPGTRLLVL.

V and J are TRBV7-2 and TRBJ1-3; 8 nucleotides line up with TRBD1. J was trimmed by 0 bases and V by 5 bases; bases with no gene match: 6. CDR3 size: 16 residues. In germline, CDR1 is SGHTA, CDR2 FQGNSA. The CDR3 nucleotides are TGTGCCAGCAGCCCGGGACAGGCCTTCTCTGGAAACACCATATATTTT. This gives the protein CASSPGQAFSGNTIYF.

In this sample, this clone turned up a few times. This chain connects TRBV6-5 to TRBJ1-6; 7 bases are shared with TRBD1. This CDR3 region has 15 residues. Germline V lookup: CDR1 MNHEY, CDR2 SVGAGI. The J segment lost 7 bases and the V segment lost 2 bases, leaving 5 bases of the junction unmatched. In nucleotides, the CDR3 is TGTGCCAGCAGTTACCGCGGGACAGTGAATTCACCCCTCCACTTT. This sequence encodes CASSYRGTVNSPLHF.

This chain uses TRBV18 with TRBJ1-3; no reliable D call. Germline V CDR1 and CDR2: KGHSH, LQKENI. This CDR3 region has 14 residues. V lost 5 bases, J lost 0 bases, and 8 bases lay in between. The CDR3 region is CASSTGTSGNTIYF. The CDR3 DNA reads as TGTGCCAGCTCAACGGGAACCTCTGGAAACACCATATATTTT. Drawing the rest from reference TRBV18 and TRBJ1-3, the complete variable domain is NAGVMQNPRHLVRRRGQEARLRCSPMKGHSHVYWYRQLPEEGLKFMVYLQKENIIDESGMPKERFSAEFPKEGPSILRIQQVVRGDSAAYFCASSTGTSGNTIYFGEGSWLTVV.